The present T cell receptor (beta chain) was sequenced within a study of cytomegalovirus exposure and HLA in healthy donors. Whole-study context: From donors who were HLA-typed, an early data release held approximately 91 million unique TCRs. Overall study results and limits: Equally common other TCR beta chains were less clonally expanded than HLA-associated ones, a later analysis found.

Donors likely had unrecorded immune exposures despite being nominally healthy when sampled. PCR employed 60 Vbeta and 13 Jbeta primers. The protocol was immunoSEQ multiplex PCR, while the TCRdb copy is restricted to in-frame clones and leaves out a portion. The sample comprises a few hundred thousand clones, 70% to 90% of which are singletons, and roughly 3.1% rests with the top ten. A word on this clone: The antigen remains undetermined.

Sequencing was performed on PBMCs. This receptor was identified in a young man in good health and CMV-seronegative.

Here the CDR3 DNA reads TGTGCCAGCAGCCTTACTAGCGGGGGGGCCAGTGGGGCCAACGTCCTGACTTTC. Its protein is CASSLTSGGASGANVLTF. The chain has TRBV5-4 and TRBJ2-6; TRBD2 matches 13 bases. Germline CDR1 reads SGHNT; CDR2 reads YYREEE (reference sequence). The CDR3 has 18 residues. V gave up 4 bases and J gave up 3 bases; unmatched junction bases: 7.